These 18 T cell receptor beta chains share one sample of origin, sequenced in a study of cytotoxic CD8 clonotypes in ibrutinib-treated CLL. Sequencing used immunoSEQ multiplex PCR; TCRdb keeps in-frame clones, though not all of them. The sample yields 75,000 to 90,000 clones, less than 85% seen once. This specimen was PBMCs, taken after 24 months of ibrutinib treatment. These receptors came from a human donor with chronic lymphocytic leukemia.

The V gene is TRBV2, the J gene TRBJ2-4, with unresolved D. V lost 1 base to trimming and J lost 0 bases, with 7 bases between them. CDR3 length: 15 residues. CDR1 and CDR2 from the germline V gene are SNHLY and FYNNEI. In nucleotides, the CDR3 is TGTGCCAGCAGTGAAGGGTCGGGAGCCAAAAACATTCAGTACTTC. Translating it yields CASSEGSGAKNIQYF.

The chain couples TRBV15 to TRBJ2-3, with 10 bases matching TRBD1. In germline, CDR1 is LNHNV, CDR2 YYDKDF (reference sequence). Trimming cost V 5 bases and J 4 bases; bases outside gene matches: 9. The CDR3 loop spans 16 amino acids. The CDR3 DNA reads as TGTGCCACCAGCGAACGGGGGACAGGGGAGCCAGATACGCAGTATTTT. Translated, it gives CATSERGTGEPDTQYF.

The chain couples TRBV7-9 to TRBJ2-2; TRBD2 might be the D (5 bases). Germline V gene sequence: CDR1 SEHNR, CDR2 FQNEAQ (reference sequence). The CDR3 extends over 15 amino acids. Trimming cost V 2 bases and J 5 bases, with 12 bases left between them. The CDR3 region is CASSLYRGTTGELFF. The CDR3 DNA reads as TGTGCCAGCAGCTTATATCGGGGAACAACCGGGGAGCTGTTTTTT.

The chain has TRBV7-2 and TRBJ2-1, with unresolved D. Germline V gives CDR1 SGHTA, CDR2 FQGNSA. V lost 2 bases and J 7 bases, leaving 12 bases between the germline ends. The CDR3 loop spans 14 amino acids. The CDR3 spells CASSLQHRANEQFF. The CDR3 DNA sequence: TGTGCCAGCAGCTTACAACACCGGGCAAATGAGCAGTTCTTC. Drawing the rest from reference TRBV7-2 and TRBJ2-1, the complete variable domain is GAGVSQSPSNKVTEKGKDVELRCDPISGHTALYWYRQSLGQGLEFLIYFQGNSAPDKSGLPSDRFSAERTGGSVSTLTIQRTQQEDSAVYLCASSLQHRANEQFFGPGTRLTVL.

This chain uses TRBV19 with TRBJ1-1; 11 bases align to TRBD1. Per the germline V gene, CDR1 is LNHDA and CDR2 is SQIVND (reference sequence). J gave up 4 bases and V 9 bases, and 4 bases lay outside the gene matches. The length of the CDR3 is 13 residues. CDR3 amino acids: CASRDRGFTEAFF. In nucleotides, the CDR3 is TGTGCCAGCCGGGACAGGGGGTTCACTGAAGCTTTCTTT.

This clone was counted a few times. The CDR3 region has the DNA TGTGCCACCAGCCGTCCCGGTGGGGACAGGGGGGACGAGCAGTACTTC. Protein sequence: CATSRPGGDRGDEQYF. The chain joins TRBV15 to TRBJ2-7; 11 bases match TRBD1. CDR1 LNHNV and CDR2 YYDKDF come from the germline V gene (reference sequence). This CDR3 has 16 residues. Trimming cost V 5 bases and J 5 bases; bases outside gene matches: 11.

V is TRBV29-1 and J is TRBJ2-1, with 9 bases matching TRBD1. The CDR3 extends over 13 amino acids. The trim removed 6 bases at V and 9 bases at J, leaving 9 bases unmatched. Germline CDR1 is SQVTM and CDR2 is ANQGSEA. CDR3 amino acids: CSVTGTGLGEQFF. CDR3 nucleotide sequence: TGCAGCGTGACCGGGACAGGGTTGGGTGAGCAGTTCTTC.

The chain combines TRBV7-2 with TRBJ1-2; D ambiguous. The CDR3 spans 13 residues. Trimming shortened V by 5 bases and J by 4 bases, and 11 bases separated the two germline ends. Germline values: CDR1 SGHTA, CDR2 FQGNSA. This CDR3 is CASSQVEGYGYTF. In DNA, the CDR3 is TGTGCCAGCAGCCAGGTGGAGGGCTATGGCTACACCTTC. The entire variable domain, with the rest obtained from reference TRBV7-2 and TRBJ1-2, is as follows: GAGVSQSPSNKVTEKGKDVELRCDPISGHTALYWYRQSLGQGLEFLIYFQGNSAPDKSGLPSDRFSAERTGGSVSTLTIQRTQQEDSAVYLCASSQVEGYGYTFGSGTRLTVV.

The CDR3 spells CASWGGGISYTF. In DNA, the CDR3 is TGTGCCAGCTGGGGCGGGGGTATTAGCTACACCTTC. The rearrangement links TRBV6-5 to TRBJ1-2, with D possibly matching TRBD1 (5 bases). The V end was cut by 8 bases, the J end by 9 bases, with 16 bases between. CDR3 size: 12 residues. CDR1 is MNHEY, CDR2 SVGAGI, per germline.

The J gene is TRBJ2-1, the V gene TRBV19; 10 bases are shared with TRBD2. This CDR3 contains 18 residues. V was pared by 3 bases and J by 2 bases, with 10 bases of the junction left unmatched. CDR1 LNHDA and CDR2 SQIVND come from the germline V gene (reference sequence). CDR3 region: CASSIIAGGRKTYNEQFF. Here the CDR3 DNA reads TGTGCCAGTAGTATTATAGCGGGAGGTCGCAAAACCTACAATGAGCAGTTCTTC.

The sample holds a few counts of this clone. Here the CDR3 DNA reads TGTGCCAGTAGTCCAGGCGACACTGAAGCTTTCTTT. Amino acid sequence: CASSPGDTEAFF. The chain employs TRBV19 and TRBJ1-1; no clear D gene. V was trimmed by 5 bases and J by 3 bases, leaving 7 bases between them. Germline CDR1 reads LNHDA; CDR2 reads SQIVND (reference sequence). There are 12 residues in the CDR3.

The chain couples TRBV19 to TRBJ2-3; D possibly corresponds to TRBD2 (6 bases). Germline V gene data show CDR1 as LNHDA and CDR2 as SQIVND (reference sequence). The CDR3 length is 15 residues. Deletions cut 5 bases from V and 6 bases from J, with 18 bases between. CDR3 protein: CASSLGTSAGDTQYF. In DNA form, the CDR3 reads TGTGCCAGTAGTTTAGGGACTTCCGCGGGCGATACGCAGTATTTT.

J is TRBJ2-1 and V is TRBV7-6; D is ambiguous. Germline CDR1 SGHVS, CDR2 FNYEAQ. The CDR3 is 16 amino acids. V lost 2 bases to trimming and J lost 4 bases, with 15 bases between them. The CDR3 DNA reads TGTGCCAGCAGCTTACTTCCCCCCCCGGCTTACAATGAGCAGTTCTTC. As protein: CASSLLPPPAYNEQFF.

V gene TRBV7-2 combines with J gene TRBJ1-3; D perhaps matches TRBD1 (6 bases). CDR3 size: 17 residues. The V end was cut by 5 bases, the J end by 0 bases, with 17 bases between. Germline V gives CDR1 SGHTA, CDR2 FQGNSA. The CDR3 loop is CASSHITGLFSGNTIYF. The DNA of the CDR3 is TGTGCCAGCAGCCACATTACAGGGCTGTTCTCTGGAAACACCATATATTTT.

The chain is built from TRBV5-1 and TRBJ1-1, with D possibly matching TRBD1 (5 bases). Trimming took 0 bases from V and 0 from J, leaving 9 bases between them. The CDR3 length is 15 residues. Germline CDR1 reads SGHRS; CDR2 reads YFSETQ. Here the CDR3 DNA reads TGCGCCAGCAGCTTGGATCCAGGGATGAACACTGAAGCTTTCTTT. Its protein product is CASSLDPGMNTEAFF.

The chain couples TRBV5-1 to TRBJ2-1; unclear D gene. The CDR3 consists of 15 residues. V was clipped by 4 bases and J by 0 bases, with 11 bases between them. Looked up from germline, CDR1 is SGHRS and CDR2 is YFSETQ. The CDR3 sequence is CASSEGLNSYNEQFF. The CDR3 nucleotides read TGCGCCAGCAGCGAAGGCCTAAACTCCTACAATGAGCAGTTCTTC.

The chain joins TRBV28 to TRBJ1-2; D might be TRBD1 (5 bases). Germline V gene lookup returns CDR1 MDHEN and CDR2 SYDVKM. V was pared by 3 bases and J by 3 bases, with 14 bases between. This CDR3 region has 15 residues. The CDR3 nucleotides read TGTGCCAGCAGTTTTCCCGCAAGGGGATACTATGGCTACACCTTC. Residues: CASSFPARGYYGYTF.

The J gene is TRBJ2-5, the V gene TRBV13; TRBD1 might be the D (6 bases). The CDR3 covers 15 residues. Germline CDR1 PRHDT, CDR2 FYEKMQ (reference sequence). Deletions cut 3 bases from V and 1 base from J, with 12 bases between. The CDR3 sequence is CASSLRQVPQETQYF. CDR3 in DNA: TGTGCCAGCAGCTTGCGACAGGTACCCCAAGAGACCCAGTACTTC.